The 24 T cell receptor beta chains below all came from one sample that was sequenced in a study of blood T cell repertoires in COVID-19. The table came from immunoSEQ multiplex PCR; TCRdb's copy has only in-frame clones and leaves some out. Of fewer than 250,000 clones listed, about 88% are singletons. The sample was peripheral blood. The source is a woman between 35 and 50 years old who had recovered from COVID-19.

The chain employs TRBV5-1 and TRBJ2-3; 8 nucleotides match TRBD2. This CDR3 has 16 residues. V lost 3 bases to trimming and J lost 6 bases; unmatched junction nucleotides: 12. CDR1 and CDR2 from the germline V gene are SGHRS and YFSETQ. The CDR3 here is CASSSGAGAVSDTQYF. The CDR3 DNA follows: TGCGCCAGCAGCTCGGGAGCGGGAGCTGTTTCGGATACGCAGTATTTT.

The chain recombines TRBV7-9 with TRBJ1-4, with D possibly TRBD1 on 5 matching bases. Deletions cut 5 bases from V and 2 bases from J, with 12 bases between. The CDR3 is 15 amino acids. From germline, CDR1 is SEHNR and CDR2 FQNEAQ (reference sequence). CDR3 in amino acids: CASSPRQGTNEKLFF. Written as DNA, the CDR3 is TGTGCCAGCAGCCCCCGGCAGGGCACTAATGAAAAACTGTTTTTT. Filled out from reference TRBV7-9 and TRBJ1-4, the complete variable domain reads DTGVSQNPRHKITKRGQNVTFRCDPISEHNRLYWYRQTLGQGPEFLTYFQNEAQLEKSRLLSDRFSAERPKGSFSTLEIQRTEQGDSAMYLCASSPRQGTNEKLFFGSGTQLSVL.

The CDR3 reads CASTSSTDTQYF. The CDR3 nucleotides are TGTGCCAGCACCTCCAGCACAGATACGCAGTATTTT. This chain joins TRBV11-2 and TRBJ2-3; no definite D call. Trimming removed 7 bases at V and 0 bases at J, with 5 bases between. The CDR3 consists of 12 residues. Per the germline V gene, CDR1 is SGHAT and CDR2 is FQNNGV.

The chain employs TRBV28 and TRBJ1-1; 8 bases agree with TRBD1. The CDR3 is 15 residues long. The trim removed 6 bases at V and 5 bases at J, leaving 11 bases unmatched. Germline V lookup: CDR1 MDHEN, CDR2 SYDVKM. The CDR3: CASRSRDRPGTEAFF. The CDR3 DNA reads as TGTGCCAGCAGGTCCCGGGACAGGCCGGGGACTGAAGCTTTCTTT. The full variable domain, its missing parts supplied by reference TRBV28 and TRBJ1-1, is DVKVTQSSRYLVKRTGEKVFLECVQDMDHENMFWYRQDPGLGLRLIYFSYDVKMKEKGDIPEGYSVSREKKERFSLILESASTNQTSMYLCASRSRDRPGTEAFFGQGTRLTVV.

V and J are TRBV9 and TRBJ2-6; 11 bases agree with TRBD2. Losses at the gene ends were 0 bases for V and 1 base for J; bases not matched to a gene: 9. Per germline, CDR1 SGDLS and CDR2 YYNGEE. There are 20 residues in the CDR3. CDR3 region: CASSVVELTSGISGANVLTF. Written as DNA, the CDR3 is TGTGCCAGCAGCGTAGTGGAGTTGACTAGCGGGATATCTGGGGCCAACGTCCTGACTTTC.

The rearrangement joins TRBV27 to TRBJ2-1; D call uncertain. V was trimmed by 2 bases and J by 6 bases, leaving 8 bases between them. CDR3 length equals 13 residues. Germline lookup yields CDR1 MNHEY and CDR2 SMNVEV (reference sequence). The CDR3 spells CASSLLGSNEQFF. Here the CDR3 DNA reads TGTGCCAGCAGTTTACTAGGATCCAATGAGCAGTTCTTC.

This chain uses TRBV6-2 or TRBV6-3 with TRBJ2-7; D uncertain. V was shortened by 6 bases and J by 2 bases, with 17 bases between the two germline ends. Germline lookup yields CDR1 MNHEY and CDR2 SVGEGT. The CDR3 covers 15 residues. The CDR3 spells CASSPKFARTYEQYF. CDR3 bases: TGTGCCAGCAGCCCCAAATTCGCGCGCACCTACGAGCAGTACTTC.

The CDR3 nucleotides are TGTGCCAGCATAGGACAGGGACCCTATAATTCACCCCTCCACTTT. Translating it yields CASIGQGPYNSPLHF. The chain links TRBV28 to TRBJ1-6, with 8 positions matching TRBD1. V lost 7 bases to trimming and J lost 2 bases; unmatched junction nucleotides: 4. The CDR3 spans 15 residues. CDR1 and CDR2 from the germline V gene are MDHEN and SYDVKM.

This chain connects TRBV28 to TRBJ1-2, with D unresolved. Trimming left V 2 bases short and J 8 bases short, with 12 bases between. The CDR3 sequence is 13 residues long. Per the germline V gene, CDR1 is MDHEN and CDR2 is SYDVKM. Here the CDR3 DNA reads TGTGCCAGCAGTTTACTCTCCTCGGAGGGCTACACCTTC. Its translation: CASSLLSSEGYTF.

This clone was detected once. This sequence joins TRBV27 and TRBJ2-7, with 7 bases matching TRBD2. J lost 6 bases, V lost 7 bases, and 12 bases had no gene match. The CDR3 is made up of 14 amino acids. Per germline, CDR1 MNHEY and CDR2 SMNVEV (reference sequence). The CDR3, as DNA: TGTGCCAGCATTGGCGGGAGCGGGGCCGGCGAGCAGTACTTC. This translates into CASIGGSGAGEQYF.

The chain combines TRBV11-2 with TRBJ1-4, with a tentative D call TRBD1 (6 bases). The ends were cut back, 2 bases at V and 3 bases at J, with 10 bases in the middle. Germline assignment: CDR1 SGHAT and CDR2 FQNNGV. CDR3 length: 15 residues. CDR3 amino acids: CASSLLGAANEKLFF. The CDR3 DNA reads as TGTGCCAGCAGCTTACTGGGGGCGGCTAATGAAAAACTGTTTTTT. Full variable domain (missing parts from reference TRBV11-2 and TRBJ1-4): EAGVAQSPRYKIIEKRQSVAFWCNPISGHATLYWYQQILGQGPKLLIQFQNNGVVDDSQLPKDRFSAERLKGVDSTLKIQPAKLEDSAVYLCASSLLGAANEKLFFGSGTQLSVL.

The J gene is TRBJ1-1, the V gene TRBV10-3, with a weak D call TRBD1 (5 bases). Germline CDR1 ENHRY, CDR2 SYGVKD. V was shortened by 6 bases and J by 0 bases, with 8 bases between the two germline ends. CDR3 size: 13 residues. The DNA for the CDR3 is TGTGCCATCAGGGAGACAGTGAACACTGAAGCTTTCTTT. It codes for CAIRETVNTEAFF.

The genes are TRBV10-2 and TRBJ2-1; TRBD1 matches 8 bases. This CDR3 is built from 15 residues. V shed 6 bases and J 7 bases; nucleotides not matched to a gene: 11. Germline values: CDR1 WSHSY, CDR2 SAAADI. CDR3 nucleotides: TGCGCCAGCAGCTCCGGACAGGGAAGAGAGAATGAGCAGTTCTTC. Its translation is CASSSGQGRENEQFF.

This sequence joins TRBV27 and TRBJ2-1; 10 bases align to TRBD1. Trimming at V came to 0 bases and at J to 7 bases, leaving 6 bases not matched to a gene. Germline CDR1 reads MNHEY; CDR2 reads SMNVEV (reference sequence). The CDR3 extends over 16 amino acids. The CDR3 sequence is CASSLSRRQGANEQFF. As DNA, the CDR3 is TGTGCCAGCAGTTTATCGCGCCGACAGGGGGCAAATGAGCAGTTCTTC.

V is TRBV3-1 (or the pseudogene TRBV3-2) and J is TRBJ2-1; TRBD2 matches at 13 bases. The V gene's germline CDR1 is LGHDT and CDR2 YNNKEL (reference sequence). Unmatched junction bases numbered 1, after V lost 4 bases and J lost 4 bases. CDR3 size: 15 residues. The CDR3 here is CASSPTSGGYNEQFF. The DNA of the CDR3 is TGTGCCAGCAGCCCGACTAGCGGGGGGTACAATGAGCAGTTCTTC.

CDR3: CASTEGQRYGEQYF. In DNA, the CDR3 is TGTGCCAGCACCGAGGGACAGCGGTACGGCGAGCAGTACTTC. The V call is TRBV28, the J call TRBJ2-7; 7 nucleotides line up with TRBD1. CDR1 and CDR2 from the germline V gene are MDHEN and SYDVKM. Trimming cost V 7 bases and J 6 bases; bases outside gene matches: 12. The CDR3 covers 14 residues.

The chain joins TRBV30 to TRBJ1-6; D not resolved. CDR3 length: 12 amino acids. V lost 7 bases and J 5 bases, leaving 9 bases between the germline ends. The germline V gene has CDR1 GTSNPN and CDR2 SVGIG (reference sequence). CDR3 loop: CASGLNNSPLHF. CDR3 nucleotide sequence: TGTGCCTCCGGACTGAATAATTCACCCCTCCACTTT.

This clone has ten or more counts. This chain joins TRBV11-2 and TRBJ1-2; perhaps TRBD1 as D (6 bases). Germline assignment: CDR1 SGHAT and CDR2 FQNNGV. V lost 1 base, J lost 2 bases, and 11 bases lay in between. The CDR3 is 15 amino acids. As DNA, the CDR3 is TGTGCCAGCAGCTTAGTTGGGGGCTGGAACTATGGCTACACCTTC. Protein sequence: CASSLVGGWNYGYTF. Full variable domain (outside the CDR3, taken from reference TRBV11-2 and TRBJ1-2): EAGVAQSPRYKIIEKRQSVAFWCNPISGHATLYWYQQILGQGPKLLIQFQNNGVVDDSQLPKDRFSAERLKGVDSTLKIQPAKLEDSAVYLCASSLVGGWNYGYTFGSGTRLTVV.

CDR3 sequence reads: CASSPHMIGETQYF. The CDR3 nucleotides are TGTGCCAGCAGCCCCCATATGATCGGAGAGACCCAGTACTTC. V usage is TRBV9 and J usage is TRBJ2-5; D uncertain. Trimming removed 4 bases at V and 4 bases at J, with 14 bases between. CDR3 length: 14 amino acids. From germline, CDR1 is SGDLS and CDR2 YYNGEE.

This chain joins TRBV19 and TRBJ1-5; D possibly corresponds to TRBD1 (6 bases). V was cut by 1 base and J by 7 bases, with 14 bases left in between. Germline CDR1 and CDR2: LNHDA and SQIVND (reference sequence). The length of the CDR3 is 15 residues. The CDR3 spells CASSIGGLEKQPQHF. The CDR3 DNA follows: TGTGCCAGTAGTATAGGGGGGCTTGAGAAGCAGCCCCAGCATTTT.

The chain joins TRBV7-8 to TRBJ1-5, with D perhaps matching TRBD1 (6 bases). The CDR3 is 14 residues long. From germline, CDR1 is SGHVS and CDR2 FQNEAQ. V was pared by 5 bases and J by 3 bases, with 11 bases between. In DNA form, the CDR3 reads TGTGCCAGCAGCCTGGGGACATACAATCAGCCCCAGCATTTT. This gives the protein CASSLGTYNQPQHF.

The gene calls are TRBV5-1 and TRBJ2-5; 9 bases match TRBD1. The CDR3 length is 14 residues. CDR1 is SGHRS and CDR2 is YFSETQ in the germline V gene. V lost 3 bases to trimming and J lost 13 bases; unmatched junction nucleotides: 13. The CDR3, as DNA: TGCGCCAGCAGCTGGGGACAGGGAGGGGCGCGTGGGTACTTC. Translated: CASSWGQGGARGYF.

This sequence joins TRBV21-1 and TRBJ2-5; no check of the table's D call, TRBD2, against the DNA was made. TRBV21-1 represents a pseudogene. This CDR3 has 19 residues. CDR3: CASSKVGTSGGACGETQYF. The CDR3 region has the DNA TGTGCCAGCAGCAAAGTAGGGACTAGCGGCGGGGCTTGCGGGGAGACCCAGTACTTC.

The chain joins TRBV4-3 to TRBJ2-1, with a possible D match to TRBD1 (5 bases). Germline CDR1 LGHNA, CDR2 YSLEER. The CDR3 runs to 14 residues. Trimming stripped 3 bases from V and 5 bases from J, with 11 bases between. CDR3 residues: CASSQTTVHNEQFF. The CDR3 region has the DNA TGCGCCAGCAGCCAGACGACAGTACACAATGAGCAGTTCTTC.